This T cell receptor beta chain was retrieved from a study of cytomegalovirus exposure and HLA in healthy donors (TCRdb year 2017). A note on the overall study: In an earlier analysis of 587 of the donors, 276 Gb of sequence data and just under 120 million unique TCR beta sequences from roughly 190 million T cells were reported. In addition to the first cohort of 666 subjects, a separate validation cohort of approximately 130 different subjects was used. A later genetic analysis took genome-wide SNP genotypes for about three fifths of the roughly 670 donors and used that subset as a discovery cohort. Several DR-DQ haplotypes were handled as single units for association and clustering, since linkage in the cohort was strong. Alongside the repertoire data, information on donor age, sex, ethnicity and CMV serostatus was compiled. Every discovery cohort repertoire had been produced on one sequencing platform. Of the roughly 400 genotyped donors, 81% were placed in the genetic ancestry cluster associated with self-reported Caucasian donors. An earlier analysis of around 580 of the donors used high-throughput TCR beta sequencing to judge whether each TCR beta V gene segment behaved as functional or pseudogenic. High-throughput TCR immunosequencing, statistical association of individual TCRs with disease status, and machine learning were combined to predict cytomegalovirus infection status. Among a few hundred genotyped donors of the cohort, an average of approximately 230,000 unique TCR beta nucleotide sequences were sequenced per donor, 15% to 20% of them non-productive. To study patterns of TCR occurrence, a later analysis re-analyzed previously published TCR beta repertoires from hundreds of donors and added high-resolution HLA genotyping. Class I and class II HLA loci were covered by the typing at four-digit resolution. Typing coverage varied by locus: roughly 620-640 donors for A, B, C, DRB1 and DQB1; under 550 for DQA1; nearly 610 for DPA1; 450 to 480 for DPB1. The study used immunosequencing to profile the T cell repertoires of more than 650 subjects and linked those repertoires to cytomegalovirus serostatus. The study aimed to test whether signatures of past pathogen exposure could be identified by cataloging public T cell receptors. Rather than drawing on any new phenotypic data, the later analysis identified candidate immune exposures from TCR beta sequences and the way those sequences occurred across donors. About 280 gigabases of sequencing data and around 80 million unique TCR sequences made up an early release that covered nearly 650 HLA-typed donors. Findings and caveats that apply to the study as a whole: Assigning TCR associations to individual alleles was difficult when HLA alleles, especially DR and DQ, strongly co-occurred. The classifier was reported to diagnose cytomegalovirus status with high specificity and sensitivity in both the original and validation cohorts. For the cohort, immune exposure information was limited to CMV serostatus. In a later analysis, the rate of TCR association differed among HLA loci, with DRB1 alleles having the most associated TCRs and HLA-C alleles having the fewest. Across donors, most TCR sequences were observed very rarely, whereas some public TCRs were present in many individuals. The study listed 164 TCR beta chains as associated with cytomegalovirus. A further reported finding was that TCR beta sequences accurately predicted the HLA-A and HLA-B alleles for most subjects in the first cohort. The sequencing pipeline was judged likely to have produced a cluster of highly shared sequence variants as a technical artifact. The presence/absence analyses assumed that sequencing depth was roughly uniform across donors, and that assumption may not be true. Broadly in line with IMGT annotations, most TCR beta V segments showed up in productive rearrangements about 90% or about 30% of the time in an earlier analysis of roughly 590 of the donors. Linkage disequilibrium might explain the correlated functional status among segregating V segments, but an unknown experimental factor could not be excluded. A later genetic analysis reported fewer N-insertions in productive TCRs among donors in an Asian-associated ancestry cluster than the approximately 700-donor mean. In a later analysis, several top co-occurrence clusters were reported to appear linked to parvovirus B19, influenza, CMV and Epstein-Barr virus. The authors suggested that the approach could potentially be generalized to other disease states and immunological phenotypes. The cohort was sequenced for TCR beta chains only, and without alpha or paired-chain data the features that could be detected were limited. According to a later analysis, most CMV-associated TCR beta chains appeared to be HLA-restricted, and the HLA associations seemed to be driven largely by CMV exposure. In vitro tests confirmed that a few of the cytomegalovirus-associated TCR beta chains recognize cytomegalovirus antigens. Because counts were too low, fewer than 20 rarely observed V segments, including chromosome 9 orphons, were excluded from the earlier analysis of 500 to 700 of the donors. HLA typing was unavailable for some donors at each locus, so association tests used only the typed subset. At a false discovery rate of 0.05, a later analysis linked 16,951 TCR beta sequences to specific HLA alleles. In a later analysis, HLA-associated TCR beta chains were found to be more clonally expanded and to have lower generation probabilities than equally common non-associated chains. A later genetic analysis associated a missense DCLRE1C variant with V-gene and J-gene trimming of TCR beta chains, and an independent cohort replicated the association. Because the 87-base-pair reads could not distinguish some IMGT-functional V segments, including TRBV6-2 and TRBV6-3, those segments were excluded.

In total, 666 healthy bone marrow donors made up the cohort. At the time of sampling, every cohort member was nominally healthy, though immune exposures that went unrecorded were likely present. The donor tested CMV seronegative and was one of the 352 seronegative cohort members. Every donor gave a peripheral blood sample, and the peripheral blood mononuclear cells from that sample were used for TCR beta sequencing. The Qiagen DNeasy Blood Extraction Kit was used to extract genomic DNA from the blood cell samples. The library was built by means of the immunoSEQ multiplex PCR assay. For the multiplex PCR, a mixture combining 60 forward primers for TCR Vbeta segments and 13 reverse primers for TCR Jbeta segments was used. A multiplex PCR assay on genomic DNA amplified the CDR3 region of rearranged TCR beta genes. On the Illumina HiSeq System, the amplified TCR beta libraries were sequenced as 87-base-pair reads. In the original analysis: Across the 670 or so repertoires, a later analysis counted around 80 million unique TCR beta chains, roughly 11 million of which were shared by at least two donors. To remove PCR and sequencing errors, raw reads were error-corrected and collapsed into unique sequences using a nearest-neighbor algorithm that merged closely related sequences. Alignment of CDR3 sequences to IMGT reference sequences was used to assign V, D and J gene segments. For a sequence to be retained, a match of at least six nucleotides to both a V gene segment and a J gene segment was required. Rearrangements were called productive when the CDR3 lacked stop codons and stayed in frame with V and J; all others were non-productive. CDR3 was defined according to IMGT convention as the region running from the second conserved V-encoded cysteine to the conserved J-encoded phenylalanine. The earlier analysis of about 620 of the donors excluded sequences that lacked an unambiguous match to a single V gene segment. An earlier analysis of some 610 of the donors called V segments functional above 56.7% productive rearrangements and segregating when the between-donor standard deviation exceeded 5%. To diagnose cytomegalovirus status from the catalog of TCR beta chain sequences, a statistical classification framework was built. In a later analysis, TCR nucleotide sequences were compared against IMGT/GENE-DB human TR gene sequences so that V and J genes could be assigned. Using the TCRdist pipeline, a later analysis assigned CDR3 sequences along with most-parsimonious VDJ recombination scenarios. In a later analysis, every TCR beta chain was defined by the combination of its CDR3 amino acid sequence and its V-gene family, and reads without a unique V-gene family were dropped. As a way to deal with suspected cross-contamination and a sequencing artifact, a later analysis dropped 640 or so nucleotide sequences that were highly shared and had low generation probability. A later analysis calculated a clonal expansion index for each public chain from normalized within-repertoire ranks of inferred template counts. A later analysis computed generation probabilities with a VDJ recombination model fitted to out-of-frame rearrangements, and checked the results against IGoR. Hypergeometric tests were used in a later analysis to score TCR-TCR, TCR-HLA and TCR-CMV co-occurrence, with a repertoire-size bias correction applied to the TCR pairs. In a later analysis, false discovery rates were estimated by permuting HLA or CMV assignments 20 times. In a later analysis, co-occurring TCRs were grouped with DBSCAN, and TCRdist sequence similarity was added when clustering was performed within HLA-allele-positive subsets. Repertoires with fewer than 30,000 or more than 120,000 public chains, plus five repertoires with anomalous nucleotide sharing, were excluded from co-occurrence clustering. TCRdb re-hosts the immuneACCESS table, in-frame sequences only. Its copies lack some clones; in the studies checked, an unresolved V gene accounts for under half of them, and the cause for the rest is not known. That table furnishes V, J and clone size, whereas the DNA furnished D and trimming. The table for this sample lists some 170,000 clones; roughly nine tenths of them were counted only once. 0.7% to 1% of the sample is taken by the ten largest.

The CDR3 has 13 amino acids, counting the end cysteine and phenylalanine. Only the CDR3 part of the read is kept: 39 bases, read in frame from the first base. Per the germline V gene, MNHNS is the CDR1 and SASEGT is the CDR2. V was cut back by 5 bases and J by 5 bases, leaving a gap of 9 bases between them. This clone showed up just a few times. What this receptor recognizes is not known. No base quality information exists; no much larger clone differs at one position. The sample comprised PBMCs. This clonotype was sampled from a woman in her 30s in good health and CMV-seronegative. Recombination joined TRBV6-1 with TRBJ1-4; a confident D gene designation cannot be given. The DNA reads TGTGCCAGCAGTCACAGAGAGAATGAAAAACTGTTTTTT. The encoded protein is CASSHRENEKLFF.